The 26 T cell receptor beta chains in this list originate from one sample, sequenced in a study of T cells in tumors after PD-1 blockade. This table comes from immunoSEQ multiplex PCR, and its TCRdb copy is limited to in-frame clones, with some not included. Altogether 14,000 or so clones are present, roughly 82% being singletons, with the ten largest covering around a quarter. Specimen: PBMCs, collected after anti-PD-1 treatment. These receptors were obtained from a human donor with basal cell carcinoma.

The chain carries TRBV5-4 and TRBJ1-1; the match to TRBD1 covers 8 bases. CDR3 size: 14 residues. Germline values: CDR1 SGHNT, CDR2 YYREEE (reference sequence). V was pared by 2 bases and J by 6 bases, with 6 bases of the junction left unmatched. CDR3 coding DNA: TGTGCCAGCAGCTTACAGGGGGGGAGGGCTGAAGCTTTCTTT. It encodes CASSLQGGRAEAFF.

The rearrangement links TRBV7-9 to TRBJ1-2; 9 nucleotides line up with TRBD1. The CDR3 extends over 16 amino acids. The V gene end was trimmed by 5 bases and the J gene end by 10 bases; junction bases not matched to a gene: 17. Germline V CDR1 and CDR2: SEHNR, FQNEAQ (reference sequence). CDR3 nucleotides: TGTGCCAGCAGCGCATATTCACCGGGACAGGGAGGAACCTACACCTTC. Protein sequence: CASSAYSPGQGGTYTF.

This clone was detected only once. The genes are TRBV5-1 and TRBJ1-2; 9 nucleotides align to TRBD1. V lost 6 bases to trimming and J lost 6 bases; unmatched junction nucleotides: 12. Per the germline V gene, CDR1 is SGHRS and CDR2 is YFSETQ. The CDR3 has 15 residues. The chain's CDR3 is CASISGTGLMDGYTF. The CDR3 DNA sequence: TGCGCCAGCATTTCCGGGACAGGGTTGATGGATGGCTACACCTTC. Full variable domain (missing parts from reference TRBV5-1 and TRBJ1-2): KAGVTQTPRYLIKTRGQQVTLSCSPISGHRSVSWYQQTPGQGLQFLFEYFSETQRNKGNFPGRFSGRQFSNSRSEMNVSTLELGDSALYLCASISGTGLMDGYTFGSGTRLTVV.

This chain uses TRBV7-3 with TRBJ1-3; 7 bases match TRBD1. With V trimmed by 1 base and J by 7 bases, 1 base remained unmatched. Germline values: CDR1 SGHTA, CDR2 FQGTGA. The CDR3 spans 13 residues. The CDR3 spells CASSLNRGNTIYF. In nucleotides, the CDR3 is TGTGCCAGCAGCTTAAACAGGGGCAACACCATATATTTT.

The J gene is TRBJ2-7, the V gene TRBV5-1; 8 bases are a match to TRBD1. Germline V lookup: CDR1 SGHRS, CDR2 YFSETQ. The CDR3 covers 14 residues. The ends lost 2 bases at V and 3 bases at J; junction bases unmatched: 4. The CDR3 DNA reads as TGCGCCAGCAGCTTACGGACAGGGAACTACGAGCAGTACTTC. This translates into CASSLRTGNYEQYF.

This clone was detected once. This sequence joins TRBV7-6 and TRBJ2-6; TRBD1 agrees at 10 bases. This CDR3 spans 17 amino acids. Germline V lookup: CDR1 SGHVS, CDR2 FNYEAQ. With V trimmed by 6 bases and J by 4 bases, 9 bases remained unmatched. CDR3 residues: CASRDRGPSAGANVLTF. DNA for the CDR3: TGTGCCAGCAGAGACAGGGGGCCCTCCGCGGGGGCCAACGTCCTGACTTTC.

This clone was recorded a few times. The rearrangement uses TRBV20-1 and TRBJ1-5; no clear D. Germline values: CDR1 DFQATT, CDR2 SNEGSKA (reference sequence). This CDR3 is built from 14 residues. Trimming removed 3 bases from V and 1 base from J, with 10 bases in between. CDR3: CSASSLESNQPQHF. The CDR3 region has the DNA TGCAGTGCTAGTAGCCTCGAGAGCAATCAGCCCCAGCATTTT.

The rearrangement uses TRBV29-1 and TRBJ1-1; TRBD1 is a possible D gene (5 bases). V was cut by 6 bases and J by 10 bases, with 27 bases left in between. The CDR3 runs 15 residues. Germline CDR1 and CDR2: SQVTM and ANQGSEA. Written as DNA, the CDR3 is TGCAGCGTCGAGGGAGCCGATGAGGCTCATGGGGGAGCTTTCTTT. Its translation is CSVEGADEAHGGAFF.

The chain uses TRBV7-2 and TRBJ2-7, with TRBD2 matching 10 bases. CDR1 is SGHTA, CDR2 FQGNSA, per germline. J lost 2 bases, V lost 5 bases, and 6 bases had no gene match. There are 15 residues in the CDR3. CDR3: CASSTGTSAAYEQYF. The CDR3 nucleotides read TGTGCCAGCAGCACCGGGACTAGCGCGGCCTACGAGCAGTACTTC. Variable domain in full (rest from reference TRBV7-2 and TRBJ2-7): GAGVSQSPSNKVTEKGKDVELRCDPISGHTALYWYRQSLGQGLEFLIYFQGNSAPDKSGLPSDRFSAERTGGSVSTLTIQRTQQEDSAVYLCASSTGTSAAYEQYFGPGTRLTVT.

This chain uses TRBV18 with TRBJ1-6; perhaps TRBD1 as D (6 bases). Germline V gene sequence: CDR1 KGHSH, CDR2 LQKENI. V lost 2 bases to trimming and J lost 14 bases, with 16 bases between them. This CDR3 is 14 amino acids long. This CDR3 is CASSPTTGVKALHF. In DNA, the CDR3 is TGTGCCAGCTCACCAACGACAGGAGTTAAGGCCCTCCACTTT.

This chain joins TRBV19 and TRBJ1-2; D remains unclear. CDR1 LNHDA and CDR2 SQIVND come from the germline V gene (reference sequence). The V end lost 11 bases, the J end lost 0 bases, and 13 bases lay between the germline ends. The CDR3 contains 13 residues. The CDR3 here is CASSGGANYGYTF. The CDR3 DNA follows: TGTGCCTCCAGTGGAGGAGCTAACTATGGCTACACCTTC.

Only a few counts were recorded for this clone. The chain has TRBV7-6 and TRBJ2-3, with 7 bases lining up with TRBD2. The junction had 12 bases not matched to a gene; V was cut back by 1 base and J by 5 bases. CDR1 and CDR2 (germline): SGHVS, FNYEAQ. This CDR3 is 17 amino acids long. The CDR3, as DNA: TGTGCCAGCAGCTTAGAGCCGGCGGGAGATAATGTAGATACGCAGTATTTT. Its protein product is CASSLEPAGDNVDTQYF.

V usage is TRBV2 and J usage is TRBJ2-5; possibly TRBD2 for D (5 bases). The CDR3 spans 12 residues. The germline V gene has CDR1 SNHLY and CDR2 FYNNEI. Trimming removed 7 bases from V and 3 bases from J, with 9 bases in between. CDR3 amino acids: CASTGLEETQYF. CDR3 nucleotide sequence: TGTGCCAGCACCGGACTCGAAGAGACCCAGTACTTC.

The chain links TRBV3-1 (or the pseudogene TRBV3-2) to TRBJ1-1; TRBD1 matches 9 bases. This CDR3 contains 15 residues. After removal of 5 bases from V and 4 bases from J, the junction contained 8 bases not matched to a gene. CDR1 and CDR2 (germline): LGHDT, YNNKEL (reference sequence). The CDR3 here is CASSRLTTGGTEAFF. The CDR3, as DNA: TGTGCCAGCAGCAGACTTACGACAGGGGGCACTGAAGCTTTCTTT.

The genes are TRBV6-5 and TRBJ2-7, with TRBD1 matching 9 bases. The V gene end was trimmed by 6 bases and the J gene end by 5 bases; junction bases not matched to a gene: 5. The CDR3 is 13 residues long. Per germline, CDR1 MNHEY and CDR2 SVGAGI. The CDR3 loop is CASRGQGTHEQYF. CDR3 DNA sequence: TGTGCCAGCAGGGGACAGGGAACCCACGAGCAGTACTTC.

The gene calls are TRBV5-3 and TRBJ1-2, with D possibly being TRBD1 (6 bases). TRBV5-3 carries the ORF label, with uncertain function. With 9 bases removed from V and 1 base from J, the gap between germline ends came to 19 bases. The CDR3 length is 15 residues. DNA of the CDR3: TGTGCCAAACCGGAACAGGGTGGAGGTAACTATGGCTACACCTTC. Translation: CAKPEQGGGNYGYTF.

The chain is built from TRBV7-9 and TRBJ2-5; D tentatively fits TRBD1 or TRBD2 (6 bases each). The germline CDR1 and CDR2 sequences are SEHNR and FQNEAQ (reference sequence). V was trimmed by 8 bases and J by 7 bases, leaving 23 bases between them. The CDR3 covers 15 residues. DNA for the CDR3: TGTGCCAGCCGCCCGGGAAGCGTGAGGGGGGCGACCCAGTACTTC. This translates into CASRPGSVRGATQYF.

The chain employs TRBV27 and TRBJ2-5; D is perhaps TRBD2 (5 bases). The germline CDR1 and CDR2 sequences are MNHEY and SMNVEV (reference sequence). The CDR3 consists of 12 residues. The V end was cut by 6 bases, the J end by 6 bases, with 11 bases between. CDR3 region: CASSNTGKTQYF. The CDR3 coding sequence is TGTGCCAGCAGCAACACGGGAAAGACCCAGTACTTC.

The chain carries TRBV5-6 and TRBJ2-5, with TRBD2 identical over 7 bases. V shed 1 base and J 5 bases; nucleotides not matched to a gene: 17. This CDR3 comprises 18 residues. Germline V lookup: CDR1 SGHDT, CDR2 YYEEEE. The CDR3 loop is CASSLNRRERGVWETQYF. CDR3 bases: TGTGCCAGCAGCTTGAACAGGCGGGAGAGAGGGGTTTGGGAGACCCAGTACTTC. Variable domain in full (rest from reference TRBV5-6 and TRBJ2-5): DAGVTQSPTHLIKTRGQQVTLRCSPKSGHDTVSWYQQALGQGPQFIFQYYEEEERQRGNFPDRFSGHQFPNYSSELNVNALLLGDSALYLCASSLNRRERGVWETQYFGPGTRLLVL.

This clone was detected once. The V and J genes are TRBV19 and TRBJ2-7; TRBD2 agrees at 7 bases. From germline, CDR1 is LNHDA and CDR2 SQIVND (reference sequence). Trimming removed 6 bases from V and 4 bases from J; junction bases left unmatched: 15. The CDR3 has 16 amino acids. In DNA form, the CDR3 reads TGTGCCAGTAGCACCTCTCATAGGCTAGCGGCTTACGAGCAGTACTTC. The encoded protein is CASSTSHRLAAYEQYF.

The chain joins TRBV5-1 to TRBJ1-1, with 10 bases identical to TRBD1. V shed 4 bases and J 4 bases; nucleotides not matched to a gene: 13. The CDR3 has 17 amino acids. Germline V gene sequence: CDR1 SGHRS, CDR2 YFSETQ. DNA for the CDR3: TGCGCCAGCAGCCCTGACAGGGGGCGCGGGGGGTTCACTGAAGCTTTCTTT. It specifies CASSPDRGRGGFTEAFF. Full variable domain (outside the CDR3, taken from reference TRBV5-1 and TRBJ1-1): KAGVTQTPRYLIKTRGQQVTLSCSPISGHRSVSWYQQTPGQGLQFLFEYFSETQRNKGNFPGRFSGRQFSNSRSEMNVSTLELGDSALYLCASSPDRGRGGFTEAFFGQGTRLTVV.

This clone showed up just a few times. The V gene is TRBV14, the J gene TRBJ2-3; 8 bases fit TRBD1. CDR1 is SGHDN, CDR2 FVKESK, per germline. The trim removed 4 bases at V and 2 bases at J, leaving 2 bases unmatched. This CDR3 is 14 amino acids long. CDR3 residues: CASSRTGTTDTQYF. The DNA for the CDR3 is TGTGCCAGCAGCCGGACAGGGACCACAGATACGCAGTATTTT.

V is TRBV28 and J is TRBJ1-1; a possible D gene is TRBD1 (6 bases). The CDR3 runs 16 residues. Germline loops: CDR1 MDHEN, CDR2 SYDVKM. Trimming stripped 4 bases from V and 0 bases from J, with 15 bases between. This CDR3 is CASSSQGWGMNTEAFF. The CDR3 nucleotides are TGTGCCAGCAGTTCACAGGGTTGGGGTATGAACACTGAAGCTTTCTTT.

The chain has TRBV5-5 and TRBJ1-2, with D unclear. Germline CDR1 is SGHKS and CDR2 is YYEKEE (reference sequence). V was clipped by 7 bases and J by 7 bases, with 17 bases between them. The CDR3 length is 13 residues. For the CDR3, the DNA is TGTGCCAGCGGAACTGGTAGGGCTGGTGGCTACACCTTC. The encoded protein is CASGTGRAGGYTF.

The chain joins TRBV6-6 to TRBJ2-6; D call uncertain. The V end lost 0 bases, the J end lost 1 base, and 4 bases lay between the germline ends. The CDR3 sequence is 15 residues long. Germline values: CDR1 MNHNY, CDR2 SVGAGI (reference sequence). CDR3 DNA: TGTGCCAGCAGTTACTCGGGTTCTGGGGCCAACGTCCTGACTTTC. Amino acid sequence: CASSYSGSGANVLTF.

V gene TRBV15 combines with J gene TRBJ2-1, with D perhaps TRBD2 (6 bases). This CDR3 region has 22 residues. V dropped 6 bases and J dropped 4 bases, with 37 bases sitting between them. Per the germline V gene, CDR1 is LNHNV and CDR2 is YYDKDF (reference sequence). The DNA of the CDR3 is TGTGCCACCAGGTCCGGGACTGCTATACGAACCATAACTAGCATGCGGTACAATGAGCAGTTCTTC. It is translated as CATRSGTAIRTITSMRYNEQFF.